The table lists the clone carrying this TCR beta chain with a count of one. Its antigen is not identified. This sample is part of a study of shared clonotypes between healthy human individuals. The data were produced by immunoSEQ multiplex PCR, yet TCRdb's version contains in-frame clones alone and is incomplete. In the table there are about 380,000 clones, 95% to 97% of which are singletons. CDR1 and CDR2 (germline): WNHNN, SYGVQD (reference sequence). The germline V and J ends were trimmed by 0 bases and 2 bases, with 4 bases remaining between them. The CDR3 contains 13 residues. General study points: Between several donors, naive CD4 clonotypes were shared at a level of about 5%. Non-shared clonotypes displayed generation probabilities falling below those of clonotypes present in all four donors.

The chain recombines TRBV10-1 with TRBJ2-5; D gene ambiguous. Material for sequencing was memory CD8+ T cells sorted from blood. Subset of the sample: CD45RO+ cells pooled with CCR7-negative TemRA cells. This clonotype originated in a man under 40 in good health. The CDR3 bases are TGCGCCAGCAGTGAGTCCTTTCAAGAGACCCAGTACTTC. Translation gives CASSESFQETQYF.